This T cell receptor beta chain was captured in a study of OX40 agonist ivuxolimab in advanced cancers. About the full investigation: Ivuxolimab was a fully human IgG2 agonistic monoclonal antibody targeting the costimulatory receptor OX40 (CD134). Among the approximately 50 dose-escalation patients, about 20 had hepatocellular carcinoma, roughly 15 melanoma, 9 renal cell carcinoma and 9 head and neck cancer. In the dose-escalation cohort, 65% to 85% of patients were male, and the mean age was roughly 56 years with a range of 23 to 79. The paper reports the monotherapy dose-escalation portion (N of about 54 patients) of the phase I ivuxolimab trial. Peripheral TCRbeta sequencing was intended to test whether TCR sequence diversity was altered and clonal T-cell expansion was caused by ivuxolimab. Intravenous ivuxolimab was administered to patients every 2 weeks at six dose levels: 0.01, 0.1, 0.3, 1.5, 3 and 10 mg/kg. Prior anti-PD-1, anti-PD-L1 or anti-CTLA-4 therapy was permitted, and checkpoint inhibitors had been received by roughly 40% of dose-escalation patients. Three dose-escalation patients achieved partial responses, one with hepatocellular carcinoma and two with cutaneous melanoma.

For sequencing of the TCRbeta CDR3 region, genomic DNA was extracted from the sorted cells. The immunoSEQ Assay was used for sequencing of TCRbeta CDR3 regions. TCRdb retrieved this table from immuneACCESS and kept in-frame rearrangements only. Not all clones are present; in checked studies, unresolved V genes account for under half, and no reason is known for the remainder. The sample table contains tens of thousands of clones; only one count was recorded for just over 90% of them. The biggest ten clones account for 13% to 15% of the sample. Broader findings and caveats from the paper: On average, CD8+ T cells showed more expanded clones than CD4+ T cells after ivuxolimab. The antigen specificity of the clonally expanded peripheral T cells was not determined. Partial responders in the 0.1-3.0 mg/kg groups had among the lowest normalized peripheral clonal expansion, especially among CD8+ T cells. Low levels of normalized T-cell clonal expansion were also seen in some patients who did not respond. Clonal expansion of both CD4+ and CD8+ blood T cells was observed from baseline to week 6 at doses 0.1 to 3.0 mg/kg.

This clone was picked up a small number of times. Its antigen remains undetermined. One base away there is no much larger clone; base qualities are not given. Reading the germline V gene gives CDR1 MDHEN and CDR2 SYDVKM. The CDR3, cysteine through phenylalanine, is 13 amino acids long. Only the CDR3 portion is preserved as DNA: 39 bases, with reading frame beginning at the first base. Deletion took 8 bases off V and 5 bases off J, with a span of 16 bases between the germline ends. The trial excluded patients who had a history of autoimmune disease or were on systemic immunosuppression. Peripheral blood for TCR sequencing was collected from all dose cohorts at baseline, on cycle 4 day 1, and on cycle 7 day 1. The samples were drawn from a first-in-human, open-label, multicenter phase I dose-escalation trial of ivuxolimab. Adults with locally advanced or metastatic head and neck squamous cell, hepatocellular, melanoma or renal cell carcinoma were enrolled in the trial. Before TCR sequencing, CD4+ and CD8+ T cells were separately sorted from peripheral blood.

The sequences come from CD4+ or CD8+ T cells sorted from blood, collected in a trial of the OX40 agonist ivuxolimab. The sequence came from an adult with an advanced solid tumor such as melanoma, head and neck, liver or kidney cancer. Rearrangement joined TRBV28 to TRBJ2-7; no D gene call is confident. The CDR3 loop reads CASGSLPIDEQYF. The DNA sequence is given as TGTGCCAGCGGAAGTTTACCGATTGACGAGCAGTACTTC.